Listed below are T cell receptor beta chains from one sample, sequenced in a study of identical twins. In TCRdb, the 5' RACE reads were re-called with MiXCR into one record per CDR3 protein. The sample includes approximately 300,000 distinct CDR3 sequences, around 9.7% of them seen just once. These data also featured in a second study, about yellow fever vaccine responses in identical twins.

Sequenced material: CD8+ T cells sorted from blood. Source of these receptors: a young woman in good health. The CDR3 runs from the conserved cysteine through the conserved F or W. A D gene is named only where the DNA matches it firmly. A row's size may be missing; if present it is once, few, many or a size class.

size: many; J: TRBJ1-1; D: -; V: TRBV4-3; DNA: TGCGCCAGCAGCCCCCGGGGAGGGTTGAACACTGAAGCTTTCTTT; CDR3: CASSPRGGLNTEAFF
size: -; J: TRBJ1-2; D: TRBD1; V: TRBV29-1; DNA: TGCAGCGCCGGGACAGGGGGCAGTGACTACACCTTC; CDR3: CSAGTGGSDYTF
size: few; J: TRBJ2-5; D: -; V: TRBV27; DNA: TGTGCCAGCAGTTTATCATCGATGCGGGAGACCCAGTACTTC; CDR3: CASSLSSMRETQYF
size: many; J: TRBJ1-2; D: -; V: TRBV5-6; DNA: TGTGCCAGCAGCCCGACAGGAAACTATGGCTACACCTTC; CDR3: CASSPTGNYGYTF
size: few; J: TRBJ1-5; D: -; V: TRBV7-2; DNA: TGTGCCAGCAGCTTAGCAGCCCTCCGAGATAGCAATCAGCCCCAGCATTTT; CDR3: CASSLAALRDSNQPQHF
size: few; J: TRBJ1-1; D: TRBD1; V: TRBV15; DNA: TGTGCCACCAGCAGTTCCAGGGACAGGGAAGCTTTCTTT; CDR3: CATSSSRDREAFF
size: many; J: TRBJ2-7; D: TRBD1; V: TRBV4-2; DNA: TGTGCCAGCAGCCAAGGGACAGGGCGCTACGAGCAGTACTTC; CDR3: CASSQGTGRYEQYF
size: -; J: TRBJ1-5; D: -; V: TRBV3-1; DNA: TGTGCCAGCAGCCCAGGAATTGGCAATCAGCCCCAGCATTTT; CDR3: CASSPGIGNQPQHF
size: many; J: TRBJ2-7; D: -; V: TRBV4-3; DNA: TGCGCCAGCAGCCAAGAGACCACGACCCGTCACTACGAGCAGTACTTC; CDR3: CASSQETTTRHYEQYF
size: few; J: TRBJ2-3; D: -; V: TRBV27; DNA: TGTGCCAGCGGAGCGCCCCCGGTCCCAGATACGCAGTATTTT; CDR3: CASGAPPVPDTQYF
size: many; J: TRBJ2-7; D: TRBD2; V: TRBV7-9; DNA: TGTGCCAGCAGCTTACAGCGGGAGGCCTCCTACGAGCAGTACTTC; CDR3: CASSLQREASYEQYF